This TCR beta chain was sequenced in a study of T cell changes during pregnancy in multiple sclerosis. CDR1 and CDR2 (germline): SGDLS, YYNGEE. V was cut by 0 bases and J by 7 bases, with 16 bases left in between. The length of the CDR3 is 15 residues. Produced via immunoSEQ multiplex PCR; TCRdb's table is partial and in-frame only. The sample shows over 65,000 clones, approximately 89% of them seen only once. The receptor's source is a female donor in good health, enrolled as a control in a pregnancy study. The specimen comprised peripheral blood, sampled in the first trimester of pregnancy. The chain couples TRBV9 to TRBJ1-2; a weak D match, TRBD1 (5 bases). The CDR3 sequence is CASSVDGGSSFGYTF. CDR3 coding DNA: TGTGCCAGCAGCGTAGACGGGGGTAGTTCGTTTGGCTACACCTTC.